This is a list of T cell receptor beta chains from one sample in a study of blood T cells in healthy people across ages. Each CDR3 protein is one row after TCRdb ran MiXCR on the 5' RACE reads. Of approximately 320,000 distinct CDR3 sequences listed, about 25% are singletons. Sequencing was performed on blood. These TCRs come from a woman in her 70s in good health. The conserved cysteine and the conserved F or W are not part of the CDR3 here.

TRBV28	TRBJ1-2	ASKSGTAMRRYT
TRBV12-3/TRBV12-4	TRBJ1-1	ASRGTGGSRTEAF
TRBV29-1	-	SVEDGGGQY
TRBV5-1	TRBJ1-1	ASSLWRGSMNTEAF
TRBV7-2	-	ASRRGVSYEQY
TRBV5-1	-	ASSSYNRDRAYEQY
TRBV20-1	TRBJ2-3	SATETGTDTQY
TRBV5-1	TRBJ2-1	ASSLARGSYNEQF
TRBV27	TRBJ2-5	ASSFRDSQETQY
TRBV29-1	TRBJ1-2	SVGQGKDGHT
TRBV12-3/TRBV12-4	TRBJ2-5	ASTEVGPQY
TRBV28	TRBJ2-1	ASSTPSLSEQF
TRBV20-1	TRBJ2-1	SANRDKNEQF
TRBV9	TRBJ2-4	ASSGGSNIQY
TRBV6-5	TRBJ1-2	ASSSLGRSNYGYT
TRBV7-6	TRBJ1-1	ASSLGGGVGTEAF
TRBV29-1	-	SVAVMSGRENEQF
TRBV12-3/TRBV12-4	TRBJ1-3	ASIFGSRFSGNTIY
TRBV5-1	TRBJ1-3	ASSLVAESPGNTIY
TRBV6-5	TRBJ1-1	ASSYSGDRSLF
TRBV7-3	TRBJ2-2	ASSHGGGRTGELF
TRBV28	TRBJ1-2	ASSFTDPYGYT
TRBV5-1	TRBJ2-1	ASSYDREGTDSV
TRBV5-7	-	ASSLEAGTGTYNEQF
TRBV3-1	TRBJ2-7	ASSHRWLPNEQY
TRBV18	TRBJ1-1	ASSPGGAVTEAF
TRBV6-5	TRBJ2-2	ASSYKGENTGELF
TRBV4-3	TRBJ2-1	ASSQDRTSTYYNEQF
TRBV7-2	TRBJ2-1	ASSLGTEGFNEQF
TRBV7-9	TRBJ1-2	ASSLMRGGTGLYGYT
TRBV28	TRBJ2-2	ASSSVGVYAGELF
TRBV27	TRBJ1-6	ASSPTAPSHALSFGRLHH
TRBV20-1	TRBJ2-5	SARYSGKQETQY
TRBV6-6	TRBJ2-7	ASSDGLGTSYEQY
TRBV10-3	TRBJ2-1	AISELTSGGPLF
TRBV6-2/TRBV6-3	TRBJ2-5	ASSPATGVFAEQY
TRBV2	TRBJ2-4	ASSPTLAGTGRQNIQY
TRBV19	-	ASSIGAGVYEQY
TRBV20-1	TRBJ2-1	SASRLADLASRNNEQF
TRBV5-1	TRBJ1-5	ASSFDGVPGQPQH
TRBV20-1	TRBJ2-7	SASEATRVSYEQY
TRBV14	TRBJ1-2	ASSLPGGYT
TRBV11-2	TRBJ2-6	ASSSRALTSRVLSLSGANVLT